The T cell receptor (beta chain) under discussion was sequenced for a study of blood T cell repertoires in COVID-19. Study summary: Samples came from the United States, Italy and Spain, spanning acute and convalescent COVID-19.

Measured with immunoSEQ multiplex PCR; TCRdb has only the in-frame clones, and not every one. The top ten clones hold around 2% of a sample with over 150,000 clones, about 85% of them seen once. Ages ranged from roughly 18 to 100 years, with residence in fewer than 25 US areas. Grouping used clinical history reported by participants in a survey and questionnaire. This CDR3 is 13 amino acids long. V dropped 6 bases and J dropped 6 bases, with 15 bases sitting between them. The germline V gene has CDR1 MNHEY and CDR2 SVGAGI. Source material: PBMCs or T cells enriched from blood (not recorded which). This TCR came from a woman aged 30 to 39 who had recovered from COVID-19. The chain has TRBV6-5 and TRBJ2-7; a possible D gene is TRBD2 (5 bases). The CDR3 coding sequence is TGTGCCAGCAGGCAACGAGAGGGTAGCGAGCAGTACTTC. Amino acid sequence: CASRQREGSEQYF.